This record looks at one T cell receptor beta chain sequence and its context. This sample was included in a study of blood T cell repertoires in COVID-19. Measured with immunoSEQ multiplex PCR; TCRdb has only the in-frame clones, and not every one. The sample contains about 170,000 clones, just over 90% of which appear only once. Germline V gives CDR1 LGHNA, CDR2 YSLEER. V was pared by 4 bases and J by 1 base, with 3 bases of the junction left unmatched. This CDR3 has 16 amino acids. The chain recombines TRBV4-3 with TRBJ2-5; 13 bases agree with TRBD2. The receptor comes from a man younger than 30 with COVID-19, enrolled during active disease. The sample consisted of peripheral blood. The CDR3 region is CASSRTSGRPQETQYF. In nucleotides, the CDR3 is TGCGCCAGCAGCCGGACTAGCGGGAGACCCCAAGAGACCCAGTACTTC.